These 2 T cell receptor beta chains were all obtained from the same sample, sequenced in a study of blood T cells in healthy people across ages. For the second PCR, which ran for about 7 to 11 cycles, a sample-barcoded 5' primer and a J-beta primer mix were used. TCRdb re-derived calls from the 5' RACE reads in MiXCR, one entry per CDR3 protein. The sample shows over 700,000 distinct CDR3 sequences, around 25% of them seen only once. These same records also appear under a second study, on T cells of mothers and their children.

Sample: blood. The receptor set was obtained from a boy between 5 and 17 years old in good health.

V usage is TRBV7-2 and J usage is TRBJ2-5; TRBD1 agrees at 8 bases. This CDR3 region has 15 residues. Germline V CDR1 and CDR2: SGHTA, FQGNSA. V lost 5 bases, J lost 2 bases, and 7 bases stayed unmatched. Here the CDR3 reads CASSDRTGRQETQYF. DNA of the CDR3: TGTGCCAGCAGCGATCGGACAGGGAGACAAGAGACCCAGTACTTC.

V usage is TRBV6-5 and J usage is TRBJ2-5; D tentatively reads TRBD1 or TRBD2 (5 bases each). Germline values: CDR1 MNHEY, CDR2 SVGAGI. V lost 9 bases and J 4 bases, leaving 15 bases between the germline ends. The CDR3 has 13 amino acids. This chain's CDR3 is CASKERGLETQYF. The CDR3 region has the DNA TGTGCCAGTAAGGAGAGGGGATTAGAGACCCAGTACTTC.